This T cell receptor (beta chain) was profiled in a study of T cell repertoires in cytomegalovirus infection. The CDR3 is made up of 15 amino acids. The V gene's germline CDR1 is MNHEY and CDR2 SVGAGI. Unmatched junction bases numbered 6, after V lost 5 bases and J lost 3 bases. This clonotype turned up a few times. Its antigen is currently unknown. A single record per CDR3 protein comes from TCRdb applying MiXCR to the reads. The data contain roughly 500,000 distinct CDR3 sequences, 30% to 35% of them singletons. This receptor was identified in a human donor in good health (CMV status not recorded). Some clones in this sample may be carry-over from other donors' samples. The chain couples TRBV6-5 to TRBJ2-1, with TRBD1 identical over 8 bases. This specimen was cultured PBMCs, taken from culture after CMV antigen stimulation. The CDR3 DNA is TGTGCCAGCAGTCGGGACAGGTTCAGCTACAATGAGCAGTTCTTC. Its translation is CASSRDRFSYNEQFF.